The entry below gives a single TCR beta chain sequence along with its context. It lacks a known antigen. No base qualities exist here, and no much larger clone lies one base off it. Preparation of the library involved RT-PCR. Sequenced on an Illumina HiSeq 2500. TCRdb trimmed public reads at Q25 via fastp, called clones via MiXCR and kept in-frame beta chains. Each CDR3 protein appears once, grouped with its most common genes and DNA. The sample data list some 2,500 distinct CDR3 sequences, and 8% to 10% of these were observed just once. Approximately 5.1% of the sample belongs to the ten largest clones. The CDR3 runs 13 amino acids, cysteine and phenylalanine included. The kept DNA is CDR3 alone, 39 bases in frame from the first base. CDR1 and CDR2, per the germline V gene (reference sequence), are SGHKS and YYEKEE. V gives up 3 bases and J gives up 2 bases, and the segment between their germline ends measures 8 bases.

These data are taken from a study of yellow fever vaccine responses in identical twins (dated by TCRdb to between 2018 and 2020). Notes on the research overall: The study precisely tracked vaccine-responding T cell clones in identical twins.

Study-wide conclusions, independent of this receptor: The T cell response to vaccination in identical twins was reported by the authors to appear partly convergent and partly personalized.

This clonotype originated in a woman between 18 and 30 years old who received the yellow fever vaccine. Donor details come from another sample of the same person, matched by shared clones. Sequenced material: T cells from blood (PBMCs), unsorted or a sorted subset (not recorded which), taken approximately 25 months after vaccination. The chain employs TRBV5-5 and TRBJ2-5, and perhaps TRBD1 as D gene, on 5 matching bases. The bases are TGTGCCAGCAGCTCAGGACAACAAGAGACCCAGTACTTC. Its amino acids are CASSSGQQETQYF.